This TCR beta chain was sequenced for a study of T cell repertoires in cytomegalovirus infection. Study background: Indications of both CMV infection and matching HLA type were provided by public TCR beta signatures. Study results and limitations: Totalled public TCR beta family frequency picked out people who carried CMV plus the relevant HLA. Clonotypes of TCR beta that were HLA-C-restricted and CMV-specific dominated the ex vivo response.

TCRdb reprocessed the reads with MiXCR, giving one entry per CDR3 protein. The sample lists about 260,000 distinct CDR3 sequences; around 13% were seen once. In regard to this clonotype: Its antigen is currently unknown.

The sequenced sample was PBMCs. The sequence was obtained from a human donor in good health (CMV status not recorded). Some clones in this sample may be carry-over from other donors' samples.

The CDR3 DNA sequence: TGCAGCGTTGCTGGGACAAGGGAAAGACCCGAAAAACTGTTTTTT. This sequence encodes CSVAGTRERPEKLFF. The chain carries TRBV29-1 and TRBJ1-4; possibly TRBD1 for D (6 bases). The germline CDR1 and CDR2 sequences are SQVTM and ANQGSEA. The CDR3 totals 15 residues. V was cut by 4 bases and J by 8 bases, with 20 bases left in between.